Listed below are T cell receptor beta chains from one sample, sequenced in a study of T cells and copy number aberrations in small-cell lung cancer. Sequencing was performed with immunoSEQ multiplex PCR; in TCRdb, only in-frame clones are kept and a portion is missing. This table holds 1,500 to 2,000 clones, roughly four fifths found once. The specimen sequenced was normal tissue next to the tumor. Receptors originate from a man aged 60 to 69 with small cell lung cancer. Both conserved end residues are trimmed from each CDR3. Each record gives: J gene, V gene, CDR3 protein.

TRBJ1-6,TRBV25-1,ASSESSVNSPLH
TRBJ1-1,TRBV9,ASRQNLNTEAF
TRBJ1-4,TRBV19,ATREGGRVEKLF
TRBJ1-5,TRBV29-1,SVLTGEGQPQH
TRBJ1-2,TRBV30,AWSSQGTGGYGYT
TRBJ2-2,TRBV9,ASSPRLAGGLGELF
TRBJ2-2,TRBV27,ASSYPNTGELF
TRBJ1-3,TRBV5-1,ASSWDLGNTIY
TRBJ1-3,TRBV30,AWSKPGNIIY
TRBJ1-2,TRBV29-1,SVAQGGYGYT
TRBJ2-2,TRBV5-4,ASSFQTGGGGTGELF
TRBJ2-2,TRBV5-1,ASSGEGQGAGELF
TRBJ1-4,TRBV9,ASSGRDSHEKLF
TRBJ2-6,TRBV9,ASLPGQGNSGANVLT
TRBJ1-2,TRBV28,ASRRQDYGYT
TRBJ2-2,TRBV7-8,ASSPGTGATGELF
TRBJ2-3,TRBV19,ASSYTGGDTQY
TRBJ2-7,TRBV28,ASSSPGLRQY
TRBJ2-3,TRBV6-1,ASSEATQTGPGRDTQY
TRBJ1-3,TRBV30,AWSVRWTGNVGNTIY
TRBJ2-7,TRBV12-5,ASGLSGRSSEQY
TRBJ1-2,TRBV2,ASSESRGGGLGGYT
TRBJ1-1,TRBV30,AWSTDGTEAF
TRBJ2-7,TRBV14,ASSQGTSYEQY
TRBJ2-1,TRBV4-1,TSSQVPGLAGMGDNEQF
TRBJ2-7,TRBV4-1,ASSQGQMDEQY